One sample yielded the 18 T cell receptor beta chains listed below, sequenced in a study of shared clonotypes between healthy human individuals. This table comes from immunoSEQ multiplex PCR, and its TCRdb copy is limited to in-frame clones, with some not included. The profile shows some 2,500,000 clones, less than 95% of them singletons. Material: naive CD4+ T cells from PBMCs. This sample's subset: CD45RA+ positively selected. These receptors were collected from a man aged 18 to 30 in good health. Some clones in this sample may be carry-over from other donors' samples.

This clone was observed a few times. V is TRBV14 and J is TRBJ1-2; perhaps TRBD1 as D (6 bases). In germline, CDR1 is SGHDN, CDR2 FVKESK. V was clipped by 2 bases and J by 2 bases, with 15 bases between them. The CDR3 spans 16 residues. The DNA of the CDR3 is TGTGCCAGCAGCCAAACAGGGTTTGGCGTGAACTATGGCTACACCTTC. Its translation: CASSQTGFGVNYGYTF.

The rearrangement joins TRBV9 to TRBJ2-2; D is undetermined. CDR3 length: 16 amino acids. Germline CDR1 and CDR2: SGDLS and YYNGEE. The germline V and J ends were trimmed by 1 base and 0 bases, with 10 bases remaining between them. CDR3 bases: TGTGCCAGCAGCGTACAGACACTGCCGAACACCGGGGAGCTGTTTTTT. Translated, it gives CASSVQTLPNTGELFF.

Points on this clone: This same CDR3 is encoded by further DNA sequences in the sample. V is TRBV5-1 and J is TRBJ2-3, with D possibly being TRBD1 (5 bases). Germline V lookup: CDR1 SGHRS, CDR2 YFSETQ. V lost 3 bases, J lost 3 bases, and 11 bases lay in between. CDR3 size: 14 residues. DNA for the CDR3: TGCGCCAGCAGCTCCCCAGGGTCGACAGATACGCAGTATTTT. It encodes CASSSPGSTDTQYF. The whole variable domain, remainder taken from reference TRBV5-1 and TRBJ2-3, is KAGVTQTPRYLIKTRGQQVTLSCSPISGHRSVSWYQQTPGQGLQFLFEYFSETQRNKGNFPGRFSGRQFSNSRSEMNVSTLELGDSALYLCASSSPGSTDTQYFGPGTRLTVL.

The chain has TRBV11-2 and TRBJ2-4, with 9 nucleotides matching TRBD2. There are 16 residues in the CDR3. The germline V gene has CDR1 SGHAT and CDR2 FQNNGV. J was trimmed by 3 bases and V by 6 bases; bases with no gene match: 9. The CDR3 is CASRRAGGNNKNIQYF. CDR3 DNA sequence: TGTGCCAGCAGACGAGCGGGAGGTAACAACAAAAACATTCAGTACTTC.

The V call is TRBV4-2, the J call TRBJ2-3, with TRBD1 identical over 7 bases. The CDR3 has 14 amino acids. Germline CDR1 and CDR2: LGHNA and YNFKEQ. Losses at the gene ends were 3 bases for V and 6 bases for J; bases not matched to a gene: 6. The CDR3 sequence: CASSHPAQGDTQYF. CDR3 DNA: TGTGCCAGCAGCCACCCTGCACAGGGGGATACGCAGTATTTT.

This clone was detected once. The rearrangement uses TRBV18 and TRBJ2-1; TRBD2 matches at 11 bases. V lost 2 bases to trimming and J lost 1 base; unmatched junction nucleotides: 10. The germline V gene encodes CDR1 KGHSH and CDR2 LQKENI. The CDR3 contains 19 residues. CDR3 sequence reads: CASSPGRLAGGRSYNEQFF. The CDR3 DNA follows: TGTGCCAGCTCACCAGGGCGGCTAGCGGGAGGTCGATCCTACAATGAGCAGTTCTTC.

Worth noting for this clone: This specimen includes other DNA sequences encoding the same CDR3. The CDR3 reads CASSLGRAGANVLTF. DNA of the CDR3: TGCGCCAGCAGCTTGGGTAGGGCTGGGGCCAACGTCCTGACTTTC. The genes are TRBV5-1 and TRBJ2-6; unclear D gene. Deletions cut 0 bases from V and 2 bases from J, with 6 bases between. The CDR3 runs 15 residues. The germline V gene has CDR1 SGHRS and CDR2 YFSETQ. Combining the CDR3 with reference TRBV5-1 and TRBJ2-6 gives the whole variable domain KAGVTQTPRYLIKTRGQQVTLSCSPISGHRSVSWYQQTPGQGLQFLFEYFSETQRNKGNFPGRFSGRQFSNSRSEMNVSTLELGDSALYLCASSLGRAGANVLTFGAGSRLTVL.

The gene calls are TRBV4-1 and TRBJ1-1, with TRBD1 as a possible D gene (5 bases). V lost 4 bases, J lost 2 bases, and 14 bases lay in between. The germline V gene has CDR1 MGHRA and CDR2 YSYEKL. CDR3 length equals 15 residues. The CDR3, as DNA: TGCGCCAGCAGCCGAACGGGACGCCTAAACACTGAAGCTTTCTTT. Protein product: CASSRTGRLNTEAFF.

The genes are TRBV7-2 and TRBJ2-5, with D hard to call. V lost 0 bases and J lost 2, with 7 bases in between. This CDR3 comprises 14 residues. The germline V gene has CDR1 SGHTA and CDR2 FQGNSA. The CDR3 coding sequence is TGTGCCAGCAGCTTAGCACACCGGCAAGAGACCCAGTACTTC. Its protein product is CASSLAHRQETQYF.

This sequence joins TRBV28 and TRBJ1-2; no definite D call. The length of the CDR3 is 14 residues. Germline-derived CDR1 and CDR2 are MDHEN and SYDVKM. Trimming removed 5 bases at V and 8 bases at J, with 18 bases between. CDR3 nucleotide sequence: TGTGCCAGCAGTCCCCTCGCTGGCAGTTGGGGCTACACCTTC. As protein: CASSPLAGSWGYTF.

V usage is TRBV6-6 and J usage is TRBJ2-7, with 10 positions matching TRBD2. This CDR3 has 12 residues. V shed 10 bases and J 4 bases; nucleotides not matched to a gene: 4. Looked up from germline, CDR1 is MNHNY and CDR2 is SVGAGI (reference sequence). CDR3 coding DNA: TGTGCCACCTCTAGCGGGAGTTACGAGCAGTACTTC. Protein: CATSSGSYEQYF.

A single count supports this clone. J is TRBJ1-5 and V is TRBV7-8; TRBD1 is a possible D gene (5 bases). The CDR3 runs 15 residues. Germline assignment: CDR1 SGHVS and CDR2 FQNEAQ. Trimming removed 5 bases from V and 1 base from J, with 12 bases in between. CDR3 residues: CASSEPQGSNQPQHF. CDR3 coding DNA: TGTGCCAGCAGCGAGCCCCAGGGAAGCAATCAGCCCCAGCATTTT.

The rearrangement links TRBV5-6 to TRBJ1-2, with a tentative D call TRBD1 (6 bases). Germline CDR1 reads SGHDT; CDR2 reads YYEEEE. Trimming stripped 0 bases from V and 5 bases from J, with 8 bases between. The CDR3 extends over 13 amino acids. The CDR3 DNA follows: TGTGCCAGCAGCTTGGGGACAGTGTATGGCTACACCTTC. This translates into CASSLGTVYGYTF.

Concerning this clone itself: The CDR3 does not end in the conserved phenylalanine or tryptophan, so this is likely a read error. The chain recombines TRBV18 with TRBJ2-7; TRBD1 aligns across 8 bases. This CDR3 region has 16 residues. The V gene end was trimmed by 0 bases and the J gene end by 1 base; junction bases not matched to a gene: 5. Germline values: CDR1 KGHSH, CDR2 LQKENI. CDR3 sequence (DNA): TGTGCCAGCTCACCACCGAACAGGGGGTGGTCCTACGAGCAGTACCTC. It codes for CASSPPNRGWSYEQYL.

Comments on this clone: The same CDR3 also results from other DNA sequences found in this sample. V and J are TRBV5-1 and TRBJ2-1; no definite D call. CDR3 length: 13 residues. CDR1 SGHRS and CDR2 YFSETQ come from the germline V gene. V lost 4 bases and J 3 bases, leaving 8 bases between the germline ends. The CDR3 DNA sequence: TGCGCCAGCAGCACCGGACGCTACAATGAGCAGTTCTTC. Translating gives CASSTGRYNEQFF.

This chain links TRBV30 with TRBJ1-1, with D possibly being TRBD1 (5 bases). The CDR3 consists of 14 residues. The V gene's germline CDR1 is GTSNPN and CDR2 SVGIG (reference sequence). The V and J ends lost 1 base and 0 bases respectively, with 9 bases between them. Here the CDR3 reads CAWSETAMNTEAFF. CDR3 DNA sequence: TGTGCCTGGAGTGAGACAGCCATGAACACTGAAGCTTTCTTT.

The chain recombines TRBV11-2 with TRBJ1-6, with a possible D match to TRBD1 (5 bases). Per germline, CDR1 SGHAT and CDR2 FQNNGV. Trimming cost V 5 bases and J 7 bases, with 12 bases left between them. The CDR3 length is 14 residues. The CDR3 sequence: CASSPGGGNSPLHF. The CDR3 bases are TGTGCCAGCAGCCCCGGCGGGGGGAATTCACCCCTCCACTTT. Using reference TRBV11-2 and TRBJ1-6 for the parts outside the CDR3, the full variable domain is EAGVAQSPRYKIIEKRQSVAFWCNPISGHATLYWYQQILGQGPKLLIQFQNNGVVDDSQLPKDRFSAERLKGVDSTLKIQPAKLEDSAVYLCASSPGGGNSPLHFGNGTRLTVT.

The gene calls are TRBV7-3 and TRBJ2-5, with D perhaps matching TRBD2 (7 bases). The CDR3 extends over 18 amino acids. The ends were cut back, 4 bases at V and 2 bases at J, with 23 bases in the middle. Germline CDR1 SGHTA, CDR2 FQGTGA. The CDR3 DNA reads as TGTGCCAGCAGCTCCGGTTTTGCTCGGGGAGGGGGGCAAGAGACCCAGTACTTC. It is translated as CASSSGFARGGGQETQYF. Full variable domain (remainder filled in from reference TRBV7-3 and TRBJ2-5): GAGVSQTPSNKVTEKGKYVELRCDPISGHTALYWYRQSLGQGPEFLIYFQGTGAADDSGLPNDRFFAVRPEGSVSTLKIQRTERGDSAVYLCASSSGFARGGGQETQYFGPGTRLLVL.